This note documents a single TCR beta chain sequence. TCRdb keeps only in-frame clones here, not all; method: immunoSEQ multiplex PCR. The profile shows about 160,000 clones, around 90% of them singletons. The data were taken from a study of control samples from healthy donors and cancer patients. V was shortened by 5 bases and J by 2 bases, with 13 bases between the two germline ends. There are 14 residues in the CDR3. Germline CDR1 is MGHDK and CDR2 is SYGVNS. This receptor was obtained from a man aged 25 to 45 in good health. This sequence joins TRBV25-1 and TRBJ2-7; D tentatively fits TRBD1 or TRBD2 (5 bases each). Sequenced material: blood. The CDR3 bases are TGTGCCAGCAGTATAGGGGACGGACCCTACGAGCAGTACTTC. Residues: CASSIGDGPYEQYF.